Shown below are 2 T cell receptor beta chains from a single sample sequenced in a study of T cells in Graves' hyperthyroidism and ophthalmopathy. Amplified TCR beta CDR3 regions derived from RNA transcripts. An initial round of RT-PCR targeting the TCR CDR3 relied on the HTBI primer set. TCRdb fed the multiplex PCR reads into MiXCR, producing one record per CDR3 protein. The sample yields about 200,000 distinct CDR3 sequences, 15% to 20% seen once. The sequencing input was blood. These receptors were taken from a man aged 45-65 years with Graves' hyperthyroidism.

The V and J genes are TRBV29-1 and TRBJ2-3, with 13 nucleotides matching TRBD2. CDR3 length equals 16 residues. Trimming at V came to 0 bases and at J to 5 bases, leaving 5 bases not matched to a gene. Germline-derived CDR1 and CDR2 are SQVTM and ANQGSEA. The chain's CDR3 is CSVEDRLAGGVDTQYF. In DNA form, the CDR3 reads TGCAGCGTTGAAGACCGACTAGCGGGAGGAGTAGATACGCAGTATTTT.

This clonotype was recorded a few times. The chain is built from TRBV15 and TRBJ1-2; tentative D call: TRBD1 (6 bases). The CDR3 has 14 residues. Trimming removed 0 bases from V and 5 bases from J, with 10 bases in between. Germline values: CDR1 LNHNV, CDR2 YYDKDF (reference sequence). CDR3 loop: CATSRDRGGYGYTF. The CDR3 DNA reads TGTGCCACCAGCAGAGACAGGGGAGGATATGGCTACACCTTC.